This T cell receptor beta chain was sequenced in a study of glioma-infiltrating T cells after dendritic cell vaccination. Study as a whole: The vaccine used monocyte-derived dendritic cells pulsed overnight with autologous tumor lysate.

The primer mix had 60 V beta and 13 J beta primers. Assay used: immunoSEQ multiplex PCR; TCRdb lists only in-frame clones, some missing. The table includes roughly 85,000 clones, less than 85% detected once. This clone was recorded a few times. Time point in this sample: after dendritic cell vaccination, including at tumor progression/relapse. Fresh-frozen tumor tissue and more than two years of survival data were available for all. The length of the CDR3 is 17 residues. The germline V gene encodes CDR1 SGHVS and CDR2 FQNEAQ. Unmatched junction bases numbered 8, after V lost 2 bases and J lost 4 bases.

The chain is built from TRBV7-8 and TRBJ2-5; 12 bases map to TRBD2. This receptor was obtained from a human donor with glioblastoma. The input for sequencing was blood, taken after dendritic cell vaccination. The CDR3 DNA reads TGTGCCAGCAGCTTAATCCCTAGCGGGAGGGCTGTAGAGACCCAGTACTTC. Its protein is CASSLIPSGRAVETQYF.